This T cell receptor beta chain derives from a study of response to subunit inactivated influenza vaccine. About this clonotype itself: Its antigen is not identified.

Study observations and caveats: Each seasonal influenza vaccination, the authors suggested, recruits few new T cells.

Using its own MiXCR run on the RT-PCR reads, TCRdb lists one record per CDR3 protein. The sample lists roughly 500,000 distinct CDR3 sequences, about 25% occurring once. Sequences were derived from CD4+ T cells sorted from PBMCs, sampled 5 days after vaccination. This TCR was recovered from a man in his forties or fifties who received an inactivated influenza vaccine.

The CDR3 nucleotides are TGCGCCAGCAGCCAAGAGGGGACAGTTGCGTCTGGAAACACCATATATTTT. It specifies CASSQEGTVASGNTIYF. V usage is TRBV4-1 and J usage is TRBJ1-3, with 7 bases identical to TRBD1. The CDR3 is 17 residues long. V was clipped by 0 bases and J by 1 base; unmatched bases: 6. In germline, CDR1 is MGHRA, CDR2 YSYEKL.